The 28 T cell receptor beta chains reported below all come from one sample, sequenced in a study of control samples from healthy donors and cancer patients. Method: immunoSEQ multiplex PCR; TCRdb's copy keeps in-frame clones and lacks some. The sample consists of 200,000 or so clones, just under 95% of them appearing once. The material sequenced was blood. These receptor sequences come from a man between 45 and 60 years old in good health.

This clone was found once. V gene TRBV7-2 combines with J gene TRBJ1-3, with D uncertain. The germline V gene has CDR1 SGHTA and CDR2 FQGNSA. Trimming stripped 1 base from V and 0 bases from J, with 10 bases between. The CDR3 covers 16 residues. CDR3 coding DNA: TGTGCCAGCAGCTTAGATGGACCGATCTCTGGAAACACCATATATTTT. Its protein is CASSLDGPISGNTIYF. The full variable domain, its missing parts supplied by reference TRBV7-2 and TRBJ1-3, is GAGVSQSPSNKVTEKGKDVELRCDPISGHTALYWYRQSLGQGLEFLIYFQGNSAPDKSGLPSDRFSAERTGGSVSTLTIQRTQQEDSAVYLCASSLDGPISGNTIYFGEGSWLTVV.

A note on this clone: This CDR3 is also generated by other DNA sequences in the sample. This chain connects TRBV3-1 (or the pseudogene TRBV3-2) to TRBJ2-3, with 9 bases fitting TRBD2. The CDR3 extends over 16 amino acids. Germline V gives CDR1 LGHDT, CDR2 YNNKEL (reference sequence). V lost 1 base to trimming and J lost 6 bases; unmatched junction nucleotides: 8. CDR3 sequence reads: CASSQVGGGARDTQYF. The CDR3 DNA reads as TGTGCCAGCAGCCAAGTAGGCGGGGGGGCCCGCGATACGCAGTATTTT.

The CDR3 loop is CACDRGIDTGELFF. CDR3 nucleotides: TGTGCCTGCGACAGGGGGATTGACACCGGGGAGCTGTTTTTT. The J gene is TRBJ2-2, the V gene TRBV19; TRBD1 aligns across 9 bases. The J segment lost 3 bases and the V segment lost 11 bases, leaving 7 bases of the junction unmatched. The germline V gene has CDR1 LNHDA and CDR2 SQIVND (reference sequence). This CDR3 comprises 14 residues.

The chain links TRBV28 to TRBJ2-5, with TRBD1 identical over 11 bases. The CDR3 is 16 residues long. Germline trimming cut 2 bases from V and 5 bases from J; bases unmatched to any gene: 7. Germline V gives CDR1 MDHEN, CDR2 SYDVKM. The CDR3: CASSLGTGGTKETQYF. Here the CDR3 DNA reads TGTGCCAGCAGTTTAGGGACAGGGGGGACGAAGGAGACCCAGTACTTC.

V is TRBV3-1 (or the pseudogene TRBV3-2) and J is TRBJ2-3; the match to TRBD1 covers 9 bases. V lost 0 bases, J lost 2 bases, and 9 bases stayed unmatched. CDR1 and CDR2 (germline): LGHDT, YNNKEL (reference sequence). The CDR3 extends over 18 amino acids. The CDR3 nucleotides read TGTGCCAGCAGCCAAGACGGACTCACAGGGGGCGTCACAGATACGCAGTATTTT. Protein: CASSQDGLTGGVTDTQYF.

This clone was counted a single time. The chain links TRBV28 to TRBJ1-1; D is ambiguous. CDR3 size: 15 residues. The V gene lost 1 base and the J gene lost 0 bases, with 9 bases spanning the gap. The germline CDR1 and CDR2 sequences are MDHEN and SYDVKM. The CDR3 DNA is TGTGCCAGCAGTTTATACGGGTGGATGAACACTGAAGCTTTCTTT. Translation gives CASSLYGWMNTEAFF.

This chain uses TRBV5-1 with TRBJ2-3, with D hard to call. Germline V gene sequence: CDR1 SGHRS, CDR2 YFSETQ. The V gene lost 5 bases and the J gene lost 0 bases, with 13 bases spanning the gap. This CDR3 comprises 15 residues. CDR3: CASSLSGTSTDTQYF. The CDR3, as DNA: TGCGCCAGCAGTTTGTCCGGTACCAGCACAGATACGCAGTATTTT. Looking up the rest from reference TRBV5-1 and TRBJ2-3 gives the full variable domain: KAGVTQTPRYLIKTRGQQVTLSCSPISGHRSVSWYQQTPGQGLQFLFEYFSETQRNKGNFPGRFSGRQFSNSRSEMNVSTLELGDSALYLCASSLSGTSTDTQYFGPGTRLTVL.

The chain recombines TRBV21-1 with TRBJ1-2. TRBV21-1 is a recognized pseudogene. This CDR3 is 12 amino acids long. CDR3 sequence: CATPPGGVGYTF. The CDR3 DNA reads TGTGCCACCCCCCCAGGGGGGGTAGGCTACACCTTC.

The V gene is TRBV10-3, the J gene TRBJ2-3; 8 positions match TRBD1. Germline V lookup: CDR1 ENHRY, CDR2 SYGVKD. The CDR3 consists of 14 residues. The junction had 0 bases not matched to a gene; V was cut back by 3 bases and J by 1 base. In DNA form, the CDR3 reads TGTGCCATCAGTGACAGGGGGCGCACAGATACGCAGTATTTT. Its protein is CAISDRGRTDTQYF.

The chain employs TRBV4-1 and TRBJ2-7; TRBD1 is a possible D gene (6 bases). Trimming shortened V by 4 bases and J by 2 bases, and 12 bases separated the two germline ends. This CDR3 has 14 amino acids. Germline V gene sequence: CDR1 MGHRA, CDR2 YSYEKL. CDR3 residues: CASSPGAGAYEQYV. The CDR3 coding sequence is TGCGCCAGCAGCCCTGGGGCAGGGGCCTACGAGCAGTACGTC.

This rearrangement joins TRBV7-9 to TRBJ1-5, with a weak D call TRBD1 (5 bases). Trimming removed 5 bases from V and 2 bases from J, with 19 bases in between. This CDR3 is built from 17 residues. CDR1 is SEHNR, CDR2 FQNEAQ, per germline (reference sequence). The CDR3 nucleotides are TGTGCCAGCAGCCGGGGCCAGGAGGGGACTGGCAATCAGCCCCAGCATTTT. Its protein is CASSRGQEGTGNQPQHF.

The chain employs TRBV7-9 and TRBJ2-1; 8 bases map to TRBD2. The germline CDR1 and CDR2 sequences are SEHNR and FQNEAQ (reference sequence). CDR3 length: 15 residues. J gave up 5 bases and V 0 bases, and 3 bases lay outside the gene matches. The CDR3 DNA sequence: TGTGCCAGCAGCTTAGCAGCGGGGGTTAACAATGAGCAGTTCTTC. As protein: CASSLAAGVNNEQFF.

The chain combines TRBV11-2 with TRBJ2-1; D may be TRBD2 (6 bases). Germline values: CDR1 SGHAT, CDR2 FQNNGV. The CDR3 totals 17 residues. Trimming pared 1 base from V and 1 base from J, leaving 14 bases between. For the CDR3, the DNA is TGTGCCAGCAGCTTAGTCGGCGGGGCCGGGTCCTACAATGAGCAGTTCTTC. Protein product: CASSLVGGAGSYNEQFF.

The CDR3 DNA reads TGTGCCAGCAGCTTAAAAGCCGGGGCCAACGTCCTGACTTTC. Translating it yields CASSLKAGANVLTF. This chain uses TRBV7-2 with TRBJ2-6; unclear D gene. Per the germline V gene, CDR1 is SGHTA and CDR2 is FQGNSA. Trimming took off 2 bases at V and 4 bases at J, with 6 bases between the two ends. The CDR3 contains 14 residues.

The count of this clone is one. The J gene is TRBJ1-5, the V gene TRBV10-3; D gene uncertain. Trimming stripped 3 bases from V and 4 bases from J, with 7 bases between. CDR3 length equals 13 residues. CDR1 and CDR2 from the germline V gene are ENHRY and SYGVKD. The CDR3 DNA follows: TGTGCCATCAGTGACGAGTGGAATCAGCCCCAGCATTTT. Protein sequence: CAISDEWNQPQHF.

This chain links TRBV3-1 (or the pseudogene TRBV3-2) with TRBJ1-3; perhaps TRBD1 as D (5 bases). The CDR3 runs to 17 residues. In germline, CDR1 is LGHDT, CDR2 YNNKEL (reference sequence). The V and J ends lost 4 bases and 3 bases respectively, with 19 bases between them. CDR3 region: CASSPPQGGLGGNTIYF. In DNA, the CDR3 is TGTGCCAGCAGCCCCCCCCAGGGAGGCTTAGGTGGAAACACCATATATTTT.

As concerns this clone: A read error may account for a junction end that differs from germline. The CDR3: CASRLEDRTEKLFF. In DNA form, the CDR3 reads TGCGCCAGCAGATTGGAGGACAGGACCGAAAAACTGTTTTTT. The chain couples TRBV5-1 to TRBJ1-4; 7 nucleotides align to TRBD1. The CDR3 is 14 residues long. Germline V lookup: CDR1 SGHRS, CDR2 YFSETQ.

In this sample, this clone turned up once. V and J are TRBV11-2 and TRBJ2-5, with unresolved D. This CDR3 is 10 amino acids long. CDR1 is SGHAT and CDR2 is FQNNGV in the germline V gene. Trimming cost V 5 bases and J 5 bases, with 3 bases left between them. CDR3 protein: CASSRETQYF. CDR3 nucleotides: TGTGCCAGCAGCCGTGAGACCCAGTACTTC.

The V and J genes are TRBV28 and TRBJ2-7; D gene uncertain. V gave up 3 bases and J gave up 5 bases, with 11 bases separating them. This CDR3 contains 13 residues. CDR1 is MDHEN, CDR2 SYDVKM, per germline. CDR3 DNA sequence: TGTGCCAGCAGTTTTCCCCACAATGACGAGCAGTACTTC. Translated, it gives CASSFPHNDEQYF.

V and J are TRBV5-1 and TRBJ2-5, with 7 positions matching TRBD1. The germline V gene encodes CDR1 SGHRS and CDR2 YFSETQ. The length of the CDR3 is 14 residues. The V and J ends lost 2 bases and 7 bases, in that order; junction bases with no gene match: 8. The CDR3 DNA is TGCGCCAGCAGCTTACGGACAGGAGAGACGACCCAGTACTTC. This codes for CASSLRTGETTQYF.

This chain joins TRBV27 and TRBJ2-7, with D perhaps being TRBD1 or TRBD2 (6 bases each). CDR3 length: 14 residues. Looked up from germline, CDR1 is MNHEY and CDR2 is SMNVEV (reference sequence). V lost 2 bases, J lost 6 bases, and 14 bases lay in between. CDR3 sequence: CASSLRGASGEQYF. DNA for the CDR3: TGTGCCAGCAGTTTAAGGGGGGCATCTGGCGAGCAGTACTTC.

The chain links TRBV19 to TRBJ1-4, with a tentative D call TRBD1 (5 bases). Trimming stripped 4 bases from V and 7 bases from J, with 16 bases between. This CDR3 is built from 15 residues. The germline V gene has CDR1 LNHDA and CDR2 SQIVND (reference sequence). This CDR3 is CASSTTGTRGEKLFF. In DNA, the CDR3 is TGTGCCAGTAGTACGACCGGGACTAGAGGTGAAAAACTGTTTTTT.

The chain uses TRBV15 and TRBJ2-5, with D perhaps matching TRBD1 (6 bases). The CDR3 loop spans 14 amino acids. Trimming removed 5 bases from V and 2 bases from J, with 12 bases in between. Germline assignment: CDR1 LNHNV and CDR2 YYDKDF (reference sequence). The CDR3 loop is CATSETTGQETQYF. In nucleotides, the CDR3 is TGTGCCACCAGCGAGACGACAGGTCAAGAGACCCAGTACTTC.

V gene TRBV3-1 (or the pseudogene TRBV3-2) combines with J gene TRBJ1-5, with D tentatively TRBD1 (6 bases). Trimming removed 1 base from V and 6 bases from J, with 19 bases in between. Germline V gene data show CDR1 as LGHDT and CDR2 as YNNKEL (reference sequence). The CDR3 consists of 17 residues. The CDR3 bases are TGTGCCAGCAGCCAAGCAAGCCTGGACAGTCCGGGTCAGCCCCAGCATTTT. It encodes CASSQASLDSPGQPQHF.

This rearrangement joins TRBV24-1 to TRBJ2-1; D is perhaps TRBD2 (7 bases). The CDR3 runs 15 residues. The V end was cut by 4 bases, the J end by 7 bases, with 16 bases between. CDR1 is KGHDR, CDR2 SFDVKD, per germline. Here the CDR3 reads CATSDARGAGNEQFF. The DNA for the CDR3 is TGTGCCACCAGTGACGCTCGGGGGGCGGGTAATGAGCAGTTCTTC.

The chain couples TRBV6-5 to TRBJ1-1; D unresolved. This CDR3 spans 14 amino acids. Trimming took 7 bases from V and 1 from J, leaving 13 bases between them. CDR1 is MNHEY, CDR2 SVGAGI, per germline. The CDR3 DNA is TGTGCCAGCACTTTATACTCGGGGAACACTGAAGCTTTCTTT. This translates into CASTLYSGNTEAFF.

V gene TRBV23-1 combines with J gene TRBJ2-1; 12 bases match TRBD2. Being an ORF, TRBV23-1 has a function that is uncertain. The CDR3 consists of 15 residues. V shed 5 bases, J shed 6 bases, and the junction held 5 bases outside the gene matches. Here the CDR3 DNA reads TGCGCCAGCAGTAGGGGACTAGCGGGTATCAATGAGCAGTTCTTC. It specifies CASSRGLAGINEQFF.

In DNA form, the CDR3 reads TGTGCCAGCAGCTTAGGACAGTCCCTCTCTGGGGCCAACGTCCTGACTTTC. Protein sequence: CASSLGQSLSGANVLTF. J is TRBJ2-6 and V is TRBV7-2; D perhaps matches TRBD1 (5 bases). Germline assignment: CDR1 SGHTA and CDR2 FQGNSA. V lost 1 base to trimming and J lost 0 bases, with 10 bases between them. The CDR3 length is 17 residues. The variable domain in full, with the rest retrieved from reference TRBV7-2 and TRBJ2-6, is GAGVSQSPSNKVTEKGKDVELRCDPISGHTALYWYRQSLGQGLEFLIYFQGNSAPDKSGLPSDRFSAERTGGSVSTLTIQRTQQEDSAVYLCASSLGQSLSGANVLTFGAGSRLTVL.